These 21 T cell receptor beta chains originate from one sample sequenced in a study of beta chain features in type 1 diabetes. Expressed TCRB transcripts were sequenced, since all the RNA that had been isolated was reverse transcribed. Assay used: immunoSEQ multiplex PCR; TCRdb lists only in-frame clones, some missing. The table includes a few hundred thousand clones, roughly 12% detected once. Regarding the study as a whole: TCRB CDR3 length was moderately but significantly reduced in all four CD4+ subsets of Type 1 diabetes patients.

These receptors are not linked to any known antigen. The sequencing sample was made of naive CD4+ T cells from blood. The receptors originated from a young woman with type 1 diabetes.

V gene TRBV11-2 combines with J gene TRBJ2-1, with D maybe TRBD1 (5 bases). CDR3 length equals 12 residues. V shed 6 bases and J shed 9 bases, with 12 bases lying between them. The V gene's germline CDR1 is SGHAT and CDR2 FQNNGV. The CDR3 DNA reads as TGTGCCAGCAGGGGTGGGGCGCGTGAGCAGTTCTTC. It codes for CASRGGAREQFF.

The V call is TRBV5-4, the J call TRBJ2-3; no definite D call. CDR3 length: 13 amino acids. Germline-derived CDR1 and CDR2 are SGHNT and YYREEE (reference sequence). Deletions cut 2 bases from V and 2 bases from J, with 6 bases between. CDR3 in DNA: TGTGCCAGCAGCTTCCAGAACACAGATACGCAGTATTTT. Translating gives CASSFQNTDTQYF.

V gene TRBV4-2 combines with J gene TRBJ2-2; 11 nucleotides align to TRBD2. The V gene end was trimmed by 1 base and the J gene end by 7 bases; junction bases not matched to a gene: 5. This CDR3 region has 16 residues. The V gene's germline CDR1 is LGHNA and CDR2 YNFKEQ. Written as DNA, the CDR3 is TGTGCCAGCAGCCAAGTAGCGGGAGGGCAGGTCGGGGAGCTGTTTTTT. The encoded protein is CASSQVAGGQVGELFF.

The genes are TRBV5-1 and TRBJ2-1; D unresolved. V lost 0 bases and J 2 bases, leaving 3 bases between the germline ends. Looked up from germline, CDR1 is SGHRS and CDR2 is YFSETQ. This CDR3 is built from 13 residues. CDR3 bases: TGCGCCAGCAGCTTGGTAGCCTACAATGAGCAGTTCTTC. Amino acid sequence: CASSLVAYNEQFF. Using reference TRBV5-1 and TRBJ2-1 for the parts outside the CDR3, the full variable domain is KAGVTQTPRYLIKTRGQQVTLSCSPISGHRSVSWYQQTPGQGLQFLFEYFSETQRNKGNFPGRFSGRQFSNSRSEMNVSTLELGDSALYLCASSLVAYNEQFFGPGTRLTVL.

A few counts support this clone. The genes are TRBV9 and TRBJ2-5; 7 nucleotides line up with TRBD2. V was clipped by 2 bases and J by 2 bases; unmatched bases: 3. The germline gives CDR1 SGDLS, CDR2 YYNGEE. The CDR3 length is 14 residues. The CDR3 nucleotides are TGTGCCAGCAGCGTTTTTAGCGGGCAAGAGACCCAGTACTTC. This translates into CASSVFSGQETQYF.

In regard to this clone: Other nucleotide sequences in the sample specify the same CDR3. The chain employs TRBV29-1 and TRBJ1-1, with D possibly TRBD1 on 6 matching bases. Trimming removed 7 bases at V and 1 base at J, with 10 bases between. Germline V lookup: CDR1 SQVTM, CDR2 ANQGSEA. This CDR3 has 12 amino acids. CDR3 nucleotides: TGCAGCGCCCAAGGGGGGAACACTGAAGCTTTCTTT. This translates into CSAQGGNTEAFF. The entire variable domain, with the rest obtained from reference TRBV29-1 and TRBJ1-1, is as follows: SAVISQKPSRDICQRGTSLTIQCQVDSQVTMMFWYRQQPGQSLTLIATANQGSEATYESGFVIDKFPISRPNLTFSTLTVSNMSPEDSSIYLCSAQGGNTEAFFGQGTRLTVV.

The CDR3 reads CASTPSRAGGPYEQYF. The CDR3 DNA reads TGTGCCAGCACCCCCTCACGAGCGGGGGGGCCCTACGAGCAGTACTTC. The chain recombines TRBV28 with TRBJ2-7; 10 positions match TRBD2. The CDR3 runs to 16 residues. V lost 7 bases, J lost 2 bases, and 11 bases stayed unmatched. CDR1 and CDR2 (germline): MDHEN, SYDVKM.

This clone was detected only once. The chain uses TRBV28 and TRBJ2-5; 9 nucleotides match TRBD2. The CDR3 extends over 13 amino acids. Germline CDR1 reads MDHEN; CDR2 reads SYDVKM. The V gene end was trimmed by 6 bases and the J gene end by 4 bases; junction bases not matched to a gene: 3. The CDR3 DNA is TGTGCCAGCAGACTAGCGGGTCCAGAGACCCAGTACTTC. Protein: CASRLAGPETQYF.

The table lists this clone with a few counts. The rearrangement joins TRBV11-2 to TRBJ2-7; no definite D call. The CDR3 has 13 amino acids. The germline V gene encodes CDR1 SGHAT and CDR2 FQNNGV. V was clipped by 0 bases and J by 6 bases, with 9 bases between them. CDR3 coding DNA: TGTGCCAGCAGCTTAGATCCCAGATCCGAGCAGTACTTC. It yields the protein CASSLDPRSEQYF.

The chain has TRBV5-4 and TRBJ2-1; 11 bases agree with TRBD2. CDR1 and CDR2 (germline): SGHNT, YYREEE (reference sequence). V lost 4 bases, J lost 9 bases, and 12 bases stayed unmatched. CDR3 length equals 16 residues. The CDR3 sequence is CASSAGTSGSVLEQFF. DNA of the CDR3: TGTGCCAGCAGCGCCGGAACTAGCGGGAGTGTTCTTGAGCAGTTCTTC.

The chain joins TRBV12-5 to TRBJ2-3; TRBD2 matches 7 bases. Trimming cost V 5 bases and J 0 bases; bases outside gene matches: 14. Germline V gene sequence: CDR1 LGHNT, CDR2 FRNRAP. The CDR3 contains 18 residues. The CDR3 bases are TGTGCTAGTGGTGCGGGACTAAAGGGTAGGGCTAGCACAGATACGCAGTATTTT. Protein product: CASGAGLKGRASTDTQYF.

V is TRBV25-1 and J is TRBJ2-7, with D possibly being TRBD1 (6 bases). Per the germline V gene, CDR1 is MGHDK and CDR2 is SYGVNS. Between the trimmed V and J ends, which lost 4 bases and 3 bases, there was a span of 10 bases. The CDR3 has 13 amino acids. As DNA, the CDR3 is TGTGCCAGCAGTGCGGACAGAAGCTACGAGCAGTACTTC. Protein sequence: CASSADRSYEQYF.

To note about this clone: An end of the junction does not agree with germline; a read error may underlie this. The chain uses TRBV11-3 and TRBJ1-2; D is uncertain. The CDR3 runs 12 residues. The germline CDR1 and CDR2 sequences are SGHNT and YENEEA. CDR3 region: CASSLDPRSPLF. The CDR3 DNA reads TGTGCCAGCAGCTTAGATCCGAGGTCTCCTCTGTTC.

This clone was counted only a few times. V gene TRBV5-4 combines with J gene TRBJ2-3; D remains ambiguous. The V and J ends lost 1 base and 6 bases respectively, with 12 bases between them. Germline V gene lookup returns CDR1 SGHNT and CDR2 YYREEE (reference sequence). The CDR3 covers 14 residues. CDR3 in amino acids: CASSLTVAADTQYF. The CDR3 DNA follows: TGTGCCAGCAGCTTGACCGTAGCCGCGGATACGCAGTATTTT.

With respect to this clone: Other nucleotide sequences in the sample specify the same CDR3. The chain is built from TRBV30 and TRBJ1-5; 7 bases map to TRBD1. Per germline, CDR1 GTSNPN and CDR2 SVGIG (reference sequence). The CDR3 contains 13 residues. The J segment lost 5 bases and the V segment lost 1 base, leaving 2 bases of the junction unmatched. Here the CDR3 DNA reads TGTGCCTGGAGTGGGACAGGCGATCAGCCCCAGCATTTT. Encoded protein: CAWSGTGDQPQHF.

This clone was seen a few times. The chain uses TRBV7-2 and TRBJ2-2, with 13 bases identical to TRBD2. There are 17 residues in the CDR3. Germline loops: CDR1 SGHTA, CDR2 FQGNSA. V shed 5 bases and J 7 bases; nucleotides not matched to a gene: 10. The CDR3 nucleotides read TGTGCCAGCAGCATGACTAGCGGGAGGAGTTTGGGCGGGGAGCTGTTTTTT. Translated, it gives CASSMTSGRSLGGELFF.

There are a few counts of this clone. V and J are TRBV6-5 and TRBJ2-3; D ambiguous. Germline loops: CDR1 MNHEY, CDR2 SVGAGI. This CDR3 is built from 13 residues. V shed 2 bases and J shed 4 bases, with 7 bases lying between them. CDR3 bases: TGTGCCAGCAGTTACGCTGGGCCAGATACGCAGTATTTT. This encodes CASSYAGPDTQYF.

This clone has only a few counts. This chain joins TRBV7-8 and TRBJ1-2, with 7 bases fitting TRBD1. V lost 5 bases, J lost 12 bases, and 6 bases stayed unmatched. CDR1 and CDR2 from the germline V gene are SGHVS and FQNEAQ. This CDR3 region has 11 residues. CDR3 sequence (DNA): TGTGCCAGCAGCCCGGGGACAGAGAACACCTTC. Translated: CASSPGTENTF. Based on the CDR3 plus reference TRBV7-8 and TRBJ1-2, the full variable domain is GAGVSQSPRYKVAKRGQDVALRCDPISGHVSLFWYQQALGQGPEFLTYFQNEAQLDKSGLPSDRFFAERPEGSVSTLKIQRTQQEDSAVYLCASSPGTENTFGSGTRLTVV.

Here the CDR3 reads CASSPGQANTGELFF. CDR3 nucleotide sequence: TGTGCCAGCAGTCCGGGACAGGCAAACACCGGGGAGCTGTTTTTT. J is TRBJ2-2 and V is TRBV28; 8 bases align to TRBD1. After removal of 5 bases from V and 2 bases from J, the junction contained 4 bases not matched to a gene. The CDR3 totals 15 residues. CDR1 and CDR2 from the germline V gene are MDHEN and SYDVKM.

The CDR3: CASREGTGLLDTQYF. The CDR3 coding sequence is TGCGCCAGCAGGGAGGGGACAGGTTTGTTGGATACGCAGTATTTT. The chain links TRBV5-1 to TRBJ2-3, with TRBD1 identical over 8 bases. The CDR3 has 15 amino acids. V shed 5 bases, J shed 6 bases, and the junction held 11 bases outside the gene matches. Germline values: CDR1 SGHRS, CDR2 YFSETQ.

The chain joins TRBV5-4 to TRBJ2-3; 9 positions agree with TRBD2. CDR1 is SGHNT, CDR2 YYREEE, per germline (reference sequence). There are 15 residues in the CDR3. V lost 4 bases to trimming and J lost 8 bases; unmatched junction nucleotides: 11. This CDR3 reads CASSPGDSGGGTQYF. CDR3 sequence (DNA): TGTGCCAGCAGCCCGGGGGATAGCGGGGGTGGTACGCAGTATTTT.